Below, 18 T cell receptor beta chains from the same sample are listed, as sequenced in a study of blood T cells in healthy people across ages. A second roughly 6 to 11 cycle PCR used barcoded and J-beta primers. One entry per CDR3 protein, called by TCRdb with MiXCR from the 5' RACE reads. The sample records some 1.8 million distinct CDR3 sequences, about 39% being singletons. The sample was blood. These receptors were taken from a human donor in good health.

The genes are TRBV2 and TRBJ2-2; maybe TRBD1 (5 bases). Germline assignment: CDR1 SNHLY and CDR2 FYNNEI. CDR3 length: 13 amino acids. V was shortened by 10 bases and J by 5 bases, with 14 bases between the two germline ends. The CDR3 protein is CATDRGGTGELFF. CDR3 sequence (DNA): TGTGCCACAGATAGGGGCGGTACCGGGGAGCTGTTTTTT.

This clonotype showed up just a few times. J is TRBJ2-1 and V is TRBV5-1; TRBD2 might be the D (5 bases). The germline V gene has CDR1 SGHRS and CDR2 YFSETQ. This CDR3 contains 15 residues. V gave up 0 bases and J gave up 9 bases, with 16 bases separating them. CDR3 residues: CASSLASGLGSEQFF. CDR3 in DNA: TGCGCCAGCAGCTTGGCCTCGGGATTGGGGAGTGAGCAGTTCTTC.

This rearrangement joins TRBV28 to TRBJ2-3; 16 bases are shared with TRBD2. V lost 9 bases to trimming and J lost 5 bases; unmatched junction nucleotides: 2. The CDR3 covers 14 residues. Germline values: CDR1 MDHEN, CDR2 SYDVKM. The DNA of the CDR3 is TGTGCCAGTGGGACTAGCGGGGGGGTAGATACGCAGTATTTT. It specifies CASGTSGGVDTQYF.

This chain uses TRBV5-1 with TRBJ2-7; D not certain. Trimming took off 5 bases at V and 5 bases at J, with 14 bases between the two ends. The germline gives CDR1 SGHRS, CDR2 YFSETQ. There are 13 residues in the CDR3. CDR3 loop: CASSRDPAHEQYF. The CDR3 DNA reads as TGCGCCAGCAGTCGAGATCCCGCCCACGAGCAGTACTTC.

The chain carries TRBV20-1 and TRBJ2-5, with D maybe TRBD2 (6 bases). The CDR3 is made up of 10 amino acids. Per the germline V gene, CDR1 is DFQATT and CDR2 is SNEGSKA (reference sequence). Trimming pared 6 bases from V and 11 bases from J, leaving 13 bases between. The DNA for the CDR3 is TGCAGTGCCGCGGGATTGGAGCAGTACTTC. Amino acid sequence: CSAAGLEQYF.

This clonotype was seen only a few times. The chain carries TRBV6-1 and TRBJ2-7; D is undetermined. The CDR3 extends over 14 amino acids. Deletions cut 4 bases from V and 3 bases from J, with 13 bases between. CDR1 is MNHNS, CDR2 SASEGT, per germline. Here the CDR3 DNA reads TGTGCCAGCAGTGCGAGAGGACCGAACTACGAGCAGTACTTC. Translation: CASSARGPNYEQYF.

This chain connects TRBV6-2 or TRBV6-3 to TRBJ2-4; perhaps D is TRBD1 or TRBD2 (5 bases each). Trimming removed 7 bases at V and 9 bases at J, with 16 bases between. The CDR3 has 13 residues. In germline, CDR1 is MNHEY, CDR2 SVGEGT. DNA for the CDR3: TGTGCCAGCATGAGGGGATTGGGGTCCATTCAGTACTTC. Its translation is CASMRGLGSIQYF.

This clonotype was seen only once. This chain links TRBV20-1 with TRBJ2-5, with TRBD2 as a possible D gene (5 bases). The DNA end lines up better with TRBJ2-7; the J call may be wrong. Germline values: CDR1 DFQATT, CDR2 SNEGSKA (reference sequence). This CDR3 has 12 amino acids. For the CDR3, the DNA is TGCAGTGCTAGCAAGGGAGCCCACGAGCAGTACTTC. Translated: CSASKGAHEQYF.

This rearrangement joins TRBV24-1 to TRBJ2-7; unclear D gene. V lost 6 bases and J 1 base, leaving 6 bases between the germline ends. Germline CDR1 KGHDR, CDR2 SFDVKD. This CDR3 comprises 12 residues. The CDR3 spells CATSHGSYEQYF. The CDR3 DNA follows: TGTGCCACCAGTCACGGATCCTACGAGCAGTACTTC.

Regarding this clonotype: This may be a read error: a much more frequent sequence differs by one nucleotide. CDR3 protein: CAIRFGAGAYEQYF. The CDR3 bases are TGTGCCATCAGGTTCGGGGCAGGGGCTTACGAGCAGTACTTC. The genes are TRBV10-3 and TRBJ2-7; maybe TRBD1 (6 bases). CDR3 length: 14 amino acids. V was cut by 6 bases and J by 4 bases, with 16 bases left in between. Germline CDR1 reads ENHRY; CDR2 reads SYGVKD.

The V gene is TRBV2, the J gene TRBJ2-7, with D unresolved. Trimming took 10 bases from V and 3 from J, leaving 13 bases between them. CDR3 length: 12 residues. CDR1 is SNHLY, CDR2 FYNNEI, per germline. This CDR3 reads CATTAAVYEQYF. CDR3 sequence (DNA): TGTGCCACAACCGCAGCCGTCTACGAGCAGTACTTC. The full variable domain, with the rest looked up from reference TRBV2 and TRBJ2-7, is EPEVTQTPSHQVTQMGQEVILRCVPISNHLYFYWYRQILGQKVEFLVSFYNNEISEKSEIFDDQFSVERPDGSNFTLKIRSTKLEDSAMYFCATTAAVYEQYFGPGTRLTVT.

The chain has TRBV20-1 and TRBJ1-4; D may be TRBD1 (5 bases). The CDR3 runs to 14 residues. CDR1 is DFQATT, CDR2 SNEGSKA, per germline (reference sequence). V shed 7 bases and J shed 5 bases, with 17 bases lying between them. The CDR3 coding sequence is TGCAGTGTTAAACCGGGACCTATGAATGAAAAACTGTTTTTT. Amino acids: CSVKPGPMNEKLFF.

The chain recombines TRBV27 with TRBJ2-3; perhaps TRBD2 as D (6 bases). The V end lost 5 bases, the J end lost 4 bases, and 10 bases lay between the germline ends. The CDR3 length is 13 residues. Germline CDR1 reads MNHEY; CDR2 reads SMNVEV (reference sequence). The CDR3 reads CASSVPGADTQYF. In nucleotides, the CDR3 is TGTGCCAGCAGTGTGCCGGGAGCAGATACGCAGTATTTT.

V is TRBV20-1 and J is TRBJ2-1; TRBD2 agrees at 11 bases. J lost 6 bases, V lost 6 bases, and 10 bases had no gene match. CDR3 length equals 15 residues. Germline V gives CDR1 DFQATT, CDR2 SNEGSKA (reference sequence). The CDR3 sequence is CSARTFSGGANEQFF. The CDR3 nucleotides read TGCAGTGCCAGAACGTTTAGCGGGGGGGCCAATGAGCAGTTCTTC.

This clonotype has more than one count but fewer than ten. This chain uses TRBV4-3 with TRBJ1-1; TRBD1 aligns across 9 bases. Germline V lookup: CDR1 LGHNA, CDR2 YSLEER. This CDR3 has 14 residues. Unmatched junction bases numbered 9, after V lost 4 bases and J lost 9 bases. The CDR3 nucleotides read TGCGCCAGCAGCCTCCGGGACAGGGCGATGCAAGCTTTCTTT. The encoded protein is CASSLRDRAMQAFF.

With regard to this clonotype: A single base is all that separates this from a far larger clone, so a read error is likely. This chain connects TRBV7-9 to TRBJ1-2; 10 nucleotides align to TRBD1. The CDR3 totals 14 residues. From germline, CDR1 is SEHNR and CDR2 FQNEAQ (reference sequence). V was pared by 5 bases and J by 6 bases, with 6 bases of the junction left unmatched. The CDR3 DNA sequence: TGTGCCAGCAGCCCGGGACAGGGGAACCATGGCTACACCTTC. It codes for CASSPGQGNHGYTF.

V usage is TRBV20-1 and J usage is TRBJ2-7; 7 bases match TRBD2. Matching the DNA end better, TRBJ2-5 makes the J call doubtful. CDR3 length: 15 residues. The V gene's germline CDR1 is DFQATT and CDR2 SNEGSKA (reference sequence). CDR3 DNA: TGCAGTGCTAGAGAGGGGGGAGGGGAAGGTGAGACCCAGTACTTC. This sequence encodes CSAREGGGEGETQYF.

This clonotype has a handful of counts. The chain joins TRBV6-2 or TRBV6-3 to TRBJ2-5; TRBD2 is a possible D gene (7 bases). Trimming pared 6 bases from V and 3 bases from J, leaving 26 bases between. CDR1 and CDR2 from the germline V gene are MNHEY and SVGEGT. CDR3 length equals 18 residues. The CDR3 bases are TGTGCCAGCAGGGAGGGGGGGGGCCCCGGGACTACTAAAGAGACCCAGTACTTC. Amino acid sequence: CASREGGGPGTTKETQYF.